Each of the 20 T cell receptor beta chains below was sequenced from the same sample in a study of cytomegalovirus exposure and HLA in healthy donors. Researchers ran the PCR with 60 Vbeta and 13 Jbeta primers. The protocol was immunoSEQ multiplex PCR, while the TCRdb copy is restricted to in-frame clones and leaves out a portion. The sample contains some 140,000 clones, more than 60% of which appear only once. Source material: PBMCs. These TCRs come from a woman under 30 in good health and CMV-seronegative.

The V gene is TRBV14, the J gene TRBJ2-2; 8 bases agree with TRBD2. There are 20 residues in the CDR3. J lost 4 bases, V lost 1 base, and 17 bases had no gene match. Germline CDR1 and CDR2: SGHDN and FVKESK. CDR3 nucleotides: TGTGCCAGCAGCCAAGGGTCTAGCGGGCCCCCGAAGCGGTTCACCGGGGAGCTGTTTTTT. This encodes CASSQGSSGPPKRFTGELFF. The complete variable domain, with remaining parts taken from reference TRBV14 and TRBJ2-2, reads EAGVTQFPSHSVIEKGQTVTLRCDPISGHDNLYWYRRVMGKEIKFLLHFVKESKQDESGMPNNRFLAERTGGTYSTLKVQPAELEDSGVYFCASSQGSSGPPKRFTGELFFGEGSRLTVL.

V usage is TRBV4-2 and J usage is TRBJ2-1; 7 positions agree with TRBD2. From germline, CDR1 is LGHNA and CDR2 YNFKEQ. V shed 0 bases and J 6 bases; nucleotides not matched to a gene: 8. The CDR3 runs to 16 residues. The CDR3 DNA is TGTGCCAGCAGCCAAGAAGGGACCCCGGGAGGCAATGAGCAGTTCTTC. Amino acids: CASSQEGTPGGNEQFF.

In its sample, this clone was seen once. J is TRBJ2-1 and V is TRBV6-6; TRBD2 is a possible D gene (5 bases). CDR3 length equals 12 residues. V was trimmed by 2 bases and J by 8 bases, leaving 7 bases between them. Germline lookup yields CDR1 MNHNY and CDR2 SVGAGI (reference sequence). The CDR3 DNA follows: TGTGCCAGCAGTTACATGGGAGATGAGCAGTTCTTC. It specifies CASSYMGDEQFF.

This sequence joins TRBV18 and TRBJ2-5; possibly TRBD2 for D (6 bases). The CDR3 contains 12 residues. Germline CDR1 KGHSH, CDR2 LQKENI. V was trimmed by 5 bases and J by 9 bases, leaving 13 bases between them. The CDR3 sequence: CASSGRERAQYF. Here the CDR3 DNA reads TGTGCCAGCTCAGGGCGGGAAAGGGCCCAGTACTTC.

With respect to this clone: Additional DNA sequences in this sample encode the identical CDR3. The genes are TRBV30 and TRBJ1-1, with 8 bases identical to TRBD1. This CDR3 contains 16 residues. V was clipped by 3 bases and J by 1 base; unmatched bases: 10. CDR1 is GTSNPN, CDR2 SVGIG, per germline (reference sequence). CDR3 in amino acids: CAWRHAGGITNTEAFF. The CDR3 coding sequence is TGTGCCTGGAGGCATGCAGGGGGCATAACGAACACTGAAGCTTTCTTT.

The chain recombines TRBV21-1 with TRBJ2-1; TRBD2 reflects the table's D call only, with no check against the DNA. TRBV21-1 is described as a pseudogene. CDR3 size: 17 residues. The CDR3 DNA reads TGTGCCAGCAGCAACCATCGGGGGGGGCGAACCTACAATGAGCAGTTCTTC. Its translation is CASSNHRGGRTYNEQFF.

This clone was observed a few times. V gene TRBV5-6 combines with J gene TRBJ2-3; D might be TRBD2 (6 bases). Germline CDR1 reads SGHDT; CDR2 reads YYEEEE. The V end was cut by 4 bases, the J end by 6 bases, with 21 bases between. This CDR3 spans 16 amino acids. CDR3 bases: TGTGCCAGCAGCCTCCGGCTAGCGCGAGTAACCGATACGCAGTATTTT. Translation gives CASSLRLARVTDTQYF.

The chain is built from TRBV20-1 and TRBJ1-1; possibly TRBD1 for D (5 bases). This CDR3 has 10 residues. Germline V lookup: CDR1 DFQATT, CDR2 SNEGSKA (reference sequence). Trimming took 8 bases from V and 4 from J, leaving 8 bases between them. The CDR3 loop reads CSYGGTEAFF. The CDR3 region has the DNA TGCAGTTACGGGGGCACTGAAGCTTTCTTT.

The chain recombines TRBV18 with TRBJ2-1; 11 bases fit TRBD2. This CDR3 has 15 residues. J lost 7 bases, V lost 3 bases, and 5 bases had no gene match. Per germline, CDR1 KGHSH and CDR2 LQKENI. CDR3 region: CASSPVGLAENEQFF. CDR3 bases: TGTGCCAGCTCACCGGTGGGACTAGCGGAGAATGAGCAGTTCTTC. The full variable domain, rest sourced from reference TRBV18 and TRBJ2-1, is NAGVMQNPRHLVRRRGQEARLRCSPMKGHSHVYWYRQLPEEGLKFMVYLQKENIIDESGMPKERFSAEFPKEGPSILRIQQVVRGDSAAYFCASSPVGLAENEQFFGPGTRLTVL.

The rearrangement joins TRBV30 to TRBJ1-2; 7 positions match TRBD1. CDR3 length: 15 amino acids. The germline V gene has CDR1 GTSNPN and CDR2 SVGIG (reference sequence). V trimming: 3 bases; J trimming: 3 bases; junction bases outside the gene matches: 10. The CDR3 is CAWRGRTGWDYGYTF. In nucleotides, the CDR3 is TGTGCCTGGAGAGGGAGGACAGGTTGGGACTATGGCTACACCTTC.

The rearrangement links TRBV6-5 to TRBJ1-2, with D hard to call. Germline V lookup: CDR1 MNHEY, CDR2 SVGAGI. Between the trimmed V and J ends, which lost 0 bases and 5 bases, there was a span of 7 bases. This CDR3 has 13 residues. CDR3 region: CASSYSPAYGYTF. DNA for the CDR3: TGTGCCAGCAGTTACTCGCCCGCGTATGGCTACACCTTC.

The CDR3 nucleotides are TGTGCCGGGGGGGGCGCGGTCCACGAGCAGTACTTC. Its translation: CAGGGAVHEQYF. The chain links TRBV10-3 to TRBJ2-7; D is perhaps TRBD2 (7 bases). Germline CDR1 reads ENHRY; CDR2 reads SYGVKD. The CDR3 is 12 amino acids. The V and J ends lost 11 bases and 5 bases respectively, with 16 bases between them.

The chain joins TRBV19 to TRBJ2-3; 10 positions agree with TRBD2. Germline CDR1 reads LNHDA; CDR2 reads SQIVND (reference sequence). V was pared by 5 bases and J by 2 bases, with 7 bases of the junction left unmatched. This CDR3 region has 16 residues. The CDR3 bases are TGTGCCAGTAGTCCCCGGACTAGCGGTTTCACAGATACGCAGTATTTT. This encodes CASSPRTSGFTDTQYF.

V usage is TRBV30 and J usage is TRBJ2-5; a weak D match, TRBD2 (6 bases). Germline assignment: CDR1 GTSNPN and CDR2 SVGIG (reference sequence). V dropped 5 bases and J dropped 1 base, with 11 bases sitting between them. The length of the CDR3 is 13 residues. The CDR3 DNA follows: TGTGCCTGGGGGTACGGGGGCCAAGAGACCCAGTACTTC. Protein product: CAWGYGGQETQYF.

The rearrangement uses TRBV10-3 and TRBJ2-1; D unresolved. The germline V gene encodes CDR1 ENHRY and CDR2 SYGVKD. The CDR3 has 13 amino acids. V was shortened by 6 bases and J by 5 bases, with 11 bases between the two germline ends. CDR3 residues: CAISSTGDNEQFF. The CDR3 DNA sequence: TGTGCCATCAGCTCGACTGGTGACAATGAGCAGTTCTTC.

The V gene is TRBV1, the J gene TRBJ1-2; the listed D gene, TRBD1, was not tested against the DNA. TRBV1 is annotated as a pseudogene. This CDR3 contains 16 residues. CDR3 sequence: CTSSQGMGAPNYGYTF. Here the CDR3 DNA reads TGCACCAGCAGCCAAGGTATGGGGGCCCCCAACTATGGCTACACCTTC.

The J gene is TRBJ1-4, the V gene TRBV5-1; perhaps TRBD1 as D (5 bases). Trimming took off 4 bases at V and 6 bases at J, with 19 bases between the two ends. CDR3 size: 16 residues. In germline, CDR1 is SGHRS, CDR2 YFSETQ. The CDR3 sequence: CASSPYQGIGHEKLFF. The CDR3 DNA reads as TGCGCCAGCAGCCCTTACCAGGGAATAGGTCATGAAAAACTGTTTTTT.

This chain joins TRBV5-6 and TRBJ1-2; 9 bases are shared with TRBD1. Trimming removed 0 bases from V and 6 bases from J; junction bases left unmatched: 3. Germline V gene lookup returns CDR1 SGHDT and CDR2 YYEEEE. The CDR3 is 14 amino acids. Written as DNA, the CDR3 is TGTGCCAGCAGCTTGGGACAGGGGGGAAATGGCTACACCTTC. Translating it yields CASSLGQGGNGYTF.

The rearrangement joins TRBV5-1 to TRBJ2-3; D possibly corresponds to TRBD1 (6 bases). Germline CDR1 SGHRS, CDR2 YFSETQ. V was cut by 5 bases and J by 0 bases, with 7 bases left in between. The CDR3 sequence is 13 residues long. DNA for the CDR3: TGCGCCAGCAGTGACAGGAGCACAGATACGCAGTATTTT. Residues: CASSDRSTDTQYF.

V gene TRBV7-6 combines with J gene TRBJ2-1; D uncertain. CDR1 and CDR2 from the germline V gene are SGHVS and FNYEAQ. V dropped 5 bases and J dropped 0 bases, with 8 bases sitting between them. The CDR3 runs 14 residues. CDR3: CASSVPSSYNEQFF. In DNA form, the CDR3 reads TGTGCCAGCAGCGTCCCCAGCTCCTACAATGAGCAGTTCTTC.